The entry that follows covers one T cell receptor (beta chain) sequence. The target antigen is unknown. This sample stems from a study of beta chain features in type 1 diabetes. Study results and caveats: Any role of HLA type in TCRB rearrangement remained unresolved here. Individuals with type 1 diabetes displayed fewer insertions and more deletions at VDJ junctions. Patients' naive, central memory and Treg TCRB repertoires seemed closer to one another than those of healthy donors.

CD4+ cells of the naive, central memory, regulatory and stem cell-like memory types were sorted via CD45RO/CCR7/CD25/CD127/CD95/CD27. Trimming left V 6 bases short and J 0 bases short, with 13 bases between. Per germline, CDR1 SGHRS and CDR2 YFSETQ. The CDR3 is 16 amino acids. The isolated RNA, all of it, was reverse transcribed, so expressed TCRB transcripts were what got sequenced. Profiled with immunoSEQ multiplex PCR; TCRdb holds only in-frame clones, not every one. This table holds about 400,000 clones, 10% to 15% found once. The sequencing sample was made of naive CD4+ T cells from blood. The receptor's source is a man younger than 30 in good health. The chain joins TRBV5-1 to TRBJ2-6; possible D gene TRBD1, 6 bases. CDR3 sequence (DNA): TGCGCCAGCACCGGACAGCCCCACTCTGGGGCCAACGTCCTGACTTTC. Its translation is CASTGQPHSGANVLTF.